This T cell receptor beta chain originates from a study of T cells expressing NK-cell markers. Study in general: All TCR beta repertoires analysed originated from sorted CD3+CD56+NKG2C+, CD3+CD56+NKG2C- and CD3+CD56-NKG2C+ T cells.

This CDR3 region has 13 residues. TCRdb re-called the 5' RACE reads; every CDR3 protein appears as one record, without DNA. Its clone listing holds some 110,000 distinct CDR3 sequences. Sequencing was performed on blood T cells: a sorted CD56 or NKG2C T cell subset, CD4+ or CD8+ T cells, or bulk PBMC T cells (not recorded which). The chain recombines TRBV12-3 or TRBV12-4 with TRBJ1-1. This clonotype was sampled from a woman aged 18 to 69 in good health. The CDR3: CASSLGRVTEAFF.